These T cell receptor beta chains were read from a single sample in a study of blood T cell repertoires in COVID-19. Only in-frame clones appear in the TCRdb table, and some are missing; sequencing was by immunoSEQ multiplex PCR. The sample yields fewer than 150,000 clones, 80% to 90% seen once. The sample taken for sequencing was peripheral blood. These receptors all come from a woman older than 75 with acute or convalescent COVID-19. Each CDR3 is given with its conserved first and last residue. A D gene is named only where the DNA matches it firmly. Size tells how often a clone was seen (once, few, many) or the class of an expanded clone, and some rows leave it out.

j_call v_call d_call clone_size cdr3_nt cdr3_aa
TRBJ1-2 TRBV2 NA NA TGTGCCAGCACTCCCGAGGGAGGTGGCTACACCTTC CASTPEGGGYTF
TRBJ1-3 TRBV18 NA NA TGTGCCAGCTCACCACCGAATGGACAGCCAATCTCTGGAAACACCATATATTTT CASSPPNGQPISGNTIYF
TRBJ2-1 TRBV3-1/TRBV3-2 TRBD2 NA TGTGCCAGCAGGGCCAGCGGGGGCTATGAGCAGTTCTTC CASRASGGYEQFF
TRBJ2-1 TRBV6-5 TRBD1 NA TGTGCCAGCAGGGCCCCAGGGGGTGGCGAGCAGTTCTTC CASRAPGGGEQFF
TRBJ1-2 TRBV12-5 TRBD1 NA TGTGCTAGTGGAGGACAGGGGACCTATGGCTACACCTTC CASGGQGTYGYTF
TRBJ1-2 TRBV10-3 TRBD1 once TGTGCCATCAGTGACGGACAGGGGACGGGGTATGGCTACACCTTC CAISDGQGTGYGYTF
TRBJ2-2 TRBV6-1 NA once TGTGCCAGCAGTGGTCGGGGGACGGCGAACACCGGGGAGCTGTTTTTT CASSGRGTANTGELFF
TRBJ1-1 TRBV5-1 TRBD1 NA TGCGCCAGCAGCGACCGGACAGGGAATACTGAAGCTTTCTTT CASSDRTGNTEAFF
TRBJ1-2 TRBV13 NA NA TGTGCCAGCAGCTTAGACACCTATGGCTACACCTTC CASSLDTYGYTF
TRBJ1-5 TRBV7-2 NA NA TGTGCCAGCAGCTTAGTGGGGGGACGGACCAATCAGCCCCAGCATTTT CASSLVGGRTNQPQHF
TRBJ2-7 TRBV19 NA NA TGTGCCAGTAGTATAGCTCCAGGGCAAAACTACGAGCAGTACTTC CASSIAPGQNYEQYF
TRBJ2-7 TRBV11-2 NA NA TGTGCCAGCAGCTTAGGTGTACAGGGCCTTACCTACGAGCAGTACTTC CASSLGVQGLTYEQYF
TRBJ2-3 TRBV7-3 NA NA TGTGCCAGCAGTAAGGGGGAGGGTACGCAGTATTTT CASSKGEGTQYF
TRBJ1-2 TRBV6-2/TRBV6-3 TRBD1 NA TGTGCCAGCAGCCAGGACAGGGCCTATGGCTACACCTTC CASSQDRAYGYTF
TRBJ2-2 TRBV9 TRBD2 NA TGTGCCAGCAGCGTAGGCCAGCGGGGGGGCCCTGGGACCGGGGAGCTGTTTTTT CASSVGQRGGPGTGELFF
TRBJ1-1 TRBV6-5 NA NA TGTGCCAGCAGCTCACAGACGTTGAACACTGAAGCTTTCTTT CASSSQTLNTEAFF
TRBJ1-3 TRBV6-5 NA once TGTGCCAGCAGTTACTCGAAACAGCACTCTGGAAACACCATATATTTT CASSYSKQHSGNTIYF
TRBJ2-7 TRBV10-3 TRBD1 NA TGTGCCATCAAGTTTACCGGGACAGGGGACGAGCAGTACTTC CAIKFTGTGDEQYF
TRBJ1-1 TRBV5-1 TRBD1 NA TGCGCCAGCAGCAGGACAGGGGGCGCCGGGGACACTGAAGCTTTCTTT CASSRTGGAGDTEAFF
TRBJ1-6 TRBV6-5 TRBD1 NA TGTGCCAGCAGTCGAACAGGGGGCTATAATTCACCCCTCCACTTT CASSRTGGYNSPLHF
TRBJ2-1 TRBV7-9 NA NA TGTGCCAGCAGCTTATCGCTAGCGATGAATTACAATGAGCAGTTCTTC CASSLSLAMNYNEQFF
TRBJ1-4 TRBV30 TRBD1 NA TGTGCCTGGAGTGTATCTGGGACAGGGGAGGAAAAACTGTTTTTT CAWSVSGTGEEKLFF
TRBJ1-2 TRBV18 TRBD1 NA TGTGCCAGCTCACGGGACAGGGAGGACTATGGCTACACCTTC CASSRDREDYGYTF
TRBJ2-3 TRBV7-8 TRBD2 NA TGTGCCAGCAGCTTATACGGTAGCGGGGGCCTCAGCACAGATACGCAGTATTTT CASSLYGSGGLSTDTQYF
TRBJ1-4 TRBV19 TRBD1 NA TGTGCCAGTCGTTGGGACAGCCTTAATGAAAAACTGTTTTTT CASRWDSLNEKLFF
TRBJ1-1 TRBV5-1 NA NA TGCGCCAGCAGCTTGACTACGGGAGGGACTGAAGCTTTCTTT CASSLTTGGTEAFF
TRBJ1-1 TRBV9 TRBD1 NA TGTGCCAGCAGCCCACACCAGGGGGCCTACACTGAAGCTTTCTTT CASSPHQGAYTEAFF
TRBJ1-6 TRBV5-1 NA NA TGCGCCAGCAGCCCGGTGGGGCAATATAATTCACCCCTCCACTTT CASSPVGQYNSPLHF
TRBJ1-1 TRBV29-1 NA NA TGCAGCGTAAATACCGGGAAAACCGCCCATGAAGCTTTCTTT CSVNTGKTAHEAFF
TRBJ2-7 TRBV6-5 NA once TGTGCCAGCGCCATGGACAACTCCTACGAGCAGTACTTC CASAMDNSYEQYF
TRBJ1-2 TRBV5-1 NA NA TGCGCCAGCAGCTTGGGACTGCAGGGCAACTATGGCTACACCTTC CASSLGLQGNYGYTF
TRBJ1-3 TRBV6-5 NA NA TGTGCCAGCAGTTACTCGCGAGGTCTGTACACCATATATTTT CASSYSRGLYTIYF
TRBJ1-1 TRBV19 TRBD1 NA TGTGCCAGTAGCTATACAGGGGGCGAGACTGAAGCTTTCTTT CASSYTGGETEAFF
TRBJ1-2 TRBV5-1 NA NA TGCGCCAGCAGCTTGGAGGGGTCTGGCTACACCTTC CASSLEGSGYTF
TRBJ2-3 TRBV18 NA NA TGTGCCAGCTCCCCAGGGAGTACAGATACGCAGTATTTT CASSPGSTDTQYF
TRBJ1-1 TRBV6-5 NA NA TGTGCCAGCACCCTGTCGGGTTGGGGGCCCACTGAAGCTTTCTTT CASTLSGWGPTEAFF
TRBJ1-6 TRBV30 NA NA TGTGCCTGGGATCAATCGGTTAGTTATTCACCCCTCCACTTT CAWDQSVSYSPLHF
TRBJ2-1 TRBV7-3 NA NA TGTGCCAGCAGCTTAAGCCGCGCTTACAATGAGCAGTTCTTC CASSLSRAYNEQFF
TRBJ1-5 TRBV5-8 NA few TGTGCCAGCAGCTTAGAGAGGGAATGGCAGCCCCAGCATTTT CASSLEREWQPQHF
TRBJ2-5 TRBV5-5 NA once TGTGCCAGCAGATGGACAGAGTCCGAGACCCAGTACTTC CASRWTESETQYF
TRBJ1-1 TRBV6-1 NA NA TGTGCCAGCAGTGAAGCGTGGCAGGGAGCTTTCTTT CASSEAWQGAFF
TRBJ2-7 TRBV6-5 TRBD1 NA TGTGCCAGCAGAAAGACAGGGGGTAGGGTGGGTGAGCAGTACTTC CASRKTGGRVGEQYF
TRBJ1-2 TRBV6-2/TRBV6-3 NA few TGTGCCAGCAGTTACGGGGGCCTCGATGTCTATGGCTACACCTTC CASSYGGLDVYGYTF
TRBJ1-6 TRBV7-6 TRBD1 NA TGTGCCAGCAGCCGTGGGACAGAGAATAATTCACCCCTCCACTTT CASSRGTENNSPLHF
TRBJ2-7 TRBV19 TRBD1 once TGTGCCAGTAGGCGGGAAGGACAGGGGAACTACGAGCAGTACTTC CASRREGQGNYEQYF
TRBJ2-3 TRBV2 NA once TGTGCCACCGTACTAGATGGTACAGATACGCAGTATTTT CATVLDGTDTQYF
TRBJ2-5 TRBV19 TRBD2 NA TGTGCCAGTAGTACCGGGGGGGCAGGAGAAGAGACCCAGTACTTC CASSTGGAGEETQYF
TRBJ2-5 TRBV3-1/TRBV3-2 TRBD2 NA TGTGCCAGCAGCCAAGGCGGGGGGGCGATTGAGACCCAGTACTTC CASSQGGGAIETQYF
TRBJ1-4 TRBV18 TRBD1 once TGTGCCAGCTCAGCACAGGGGGTGGAAAAACTGTTTTTT CASSAQGVEKLFF
TRBJ1-3 TRBV7-2 NA once TGTGCCAGCAGCCCGGCGTCGGGTCCTGGAAACACCATATATTTT CASSPASGPGNTIYF
TRBJ1-4 TRBV6-2/TRBV6-3 NA NA TGTGCCAGCAGTTACGGAATGACATCCGGTGAAAAACTGTTTTTT CASSYGMTSGEKLFF
TRBJ2-1 TRBV5-1 NA few TGCGCCAGCAGCATCAACCGACAGGCTTGGGACAATGAGCAGTTCTTC CASSINRQAWDNEQFF
TRBJ2-7 TRBV5-6 TRBD1 NA TGTGCCAGCAGCTCTGACAGGGGCGAGCAGTACTTC CASSSDRGEQYF
TRBJ2-5 TRBV5-1 TRBD2 NA TGCGCCAGCAGCTTGGGACTAGCGGGGGAGACCCAGTACTTC CASSLGLAGETQYF
TRBJ1-2 TRBV5-8 TRBD1 NA TGTGCCAGCACCCGGACAGGGGTCTTGTTTGGCTACACCTTC CASTRTGVLFGYTF
TRBJ1-1 TRBV6-4 TRBD1 NA TGTGCCAGCAGTGATACTTCAGGGGGCAGGACTGAAGCTTTCTTT CASSDTSGGRTEAFF
TRBJ2-7 TRBV2 TRBD1 NA TGTGCCAGCAGTGAGGACAGGGGGTCCTCCTACGAGCAGTACTTC CASSEDRGSSYEQYF
TRBJ2-7 TRBV5-1 TRBD1 NA TGCGCCAGCAGCTCTCGACAGGGTGTTTACGAGCAGTACTTC CASSSRQGVYEQYF
TRBJ1-1 TRBV5-1 NA few TGCGCCAGCAGCCCGGGATTCGTGGGGGAGGGTGAAGCTTTCTTT CASSPGFVGEGEAFF
TRBJ2-1 TRBV24-1 TRBD1 NA TGTGCCACCAGTGATTTAGGGGACAGCAACAATGAGCAGTTCTTC CATSDLGDSNNEQFF